Here is one T cell receptor (beta chain) with its context. The germline gives CDR1 LNHDA, CDR2 SQIVND (reference sequence). The V gene lost 1 base and the J gene lost 3 bases, with 7 bases spanning the gap. CDR3 length equals 13 residues. The entry originates in a study of blood T cell repertoires in COVID-19. The method was immunoSEQ multiplex PCR; TCRdb's version includes in-frame clones alone and lacks a portion of them. The sample shows about 73,000 clones, approximately 83% of them seen only once. The V call is TRBV19, the J call TRBJ2-7, with D hard to call. Sequencing used peripheral blood. This clonotype was obtained from an elderly man with active or convalescent COVID-19. The CDR3 DNA reads TGTGCCAGTAGTATAGGACAATTCTACGAGCAGTACTTC. Encoded protein: CASSIGQFYEQYF. The entire variable domain, with the rest obtained from reference TRBV19 and TRBJ2-7, is as follows: DGGITQSPKYLFRKEGQNVTLSCEQNLNHDAMYWYRQDPGQGLRLIYYSQIVNDFQKGDIAEGYSVSREKKESFPLTVTSAQKNPTAFYLCASSIGQFYEQYFGPGTRLTVT.